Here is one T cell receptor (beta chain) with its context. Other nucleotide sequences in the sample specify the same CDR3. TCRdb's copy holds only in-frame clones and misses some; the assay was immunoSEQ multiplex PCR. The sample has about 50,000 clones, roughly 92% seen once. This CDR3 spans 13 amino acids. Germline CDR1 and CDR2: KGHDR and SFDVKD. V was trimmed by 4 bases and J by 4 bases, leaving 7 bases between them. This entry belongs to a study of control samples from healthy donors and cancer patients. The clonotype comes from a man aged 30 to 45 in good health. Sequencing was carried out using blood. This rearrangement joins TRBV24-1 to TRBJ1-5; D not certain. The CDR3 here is CATSDRGNQPQHF. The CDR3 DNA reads TGTGCCACCAGTGACCGCGGTAATCAGCCCCAGCATTTT.